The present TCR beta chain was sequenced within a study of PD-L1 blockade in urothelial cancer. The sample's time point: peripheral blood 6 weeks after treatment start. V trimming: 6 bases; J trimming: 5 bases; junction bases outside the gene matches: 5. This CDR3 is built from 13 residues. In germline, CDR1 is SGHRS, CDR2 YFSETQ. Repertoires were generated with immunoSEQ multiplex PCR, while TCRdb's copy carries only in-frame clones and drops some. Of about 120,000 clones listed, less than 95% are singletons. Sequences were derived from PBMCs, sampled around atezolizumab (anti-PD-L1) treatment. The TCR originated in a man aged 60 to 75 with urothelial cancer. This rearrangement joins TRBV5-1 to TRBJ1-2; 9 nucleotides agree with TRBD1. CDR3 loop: CASTDGQGYGYTF. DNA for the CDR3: TGCGCCAGCACCGACGGACAGGGGTATGGCTACACCTTC.